This TCR beta chain originates from a study of blood T cell repertoires in COVID-19. Looking at the study overall: The study drew acute and convalescent COVID-19 samples from the United States, Italy and Spain. Nucleic acid was either cDNA or gDNA, and it came from T cells, B-cell-depleted T cells, or PBMCs.

Germline CDR1 and CDR2: SNHLY and FYNNEI. The CDR3 sequence is 14 residues long. Trimming left V 1 base short and J 6 bases short, with 10 bases between. The authors' processing: Reference gene primer amplification in the assay estimated nucleated cell counts. Assay: immunoSEQ multiplex PCR; the TCRdb copy retains only in-frame clones and omits some. For V, J and clone size, that table is used; D and trimming come from the DNA. This table holds about 310,000 clones, around 87% found once. This clone appeared once. The clonotype originates from a man aged 50-60 years with active or convalescent COVID-19. Sequences were obtained from peripheral blood. The rearrangement joins TRBV2 to TRBJ2-4, with a tentative D call TRBD1 (5 bases). The CDR3 reads CASSEGGRANIQYF. The DNA for the CDR3 is TGTGCCAGCAGTGAAGGGGGCCGGGCAAACATTCAGTACTTC.